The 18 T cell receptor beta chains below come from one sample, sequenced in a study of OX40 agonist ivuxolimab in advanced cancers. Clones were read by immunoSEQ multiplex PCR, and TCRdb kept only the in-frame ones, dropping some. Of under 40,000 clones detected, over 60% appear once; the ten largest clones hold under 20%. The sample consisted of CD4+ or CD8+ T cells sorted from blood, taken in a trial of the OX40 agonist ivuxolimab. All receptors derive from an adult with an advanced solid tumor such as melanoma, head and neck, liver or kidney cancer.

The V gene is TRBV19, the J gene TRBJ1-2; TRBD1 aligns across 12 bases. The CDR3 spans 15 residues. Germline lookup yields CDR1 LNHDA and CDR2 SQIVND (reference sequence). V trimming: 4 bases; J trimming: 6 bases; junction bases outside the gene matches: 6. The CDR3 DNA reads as TGTGCCAGTAGTAGCCCCCGGGACAGGGGGCATGGCTACACCTTC. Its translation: CASSSPRDRGHGYTF. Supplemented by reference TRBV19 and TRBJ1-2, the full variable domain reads DGGITQSPKYLFRKEGQNVTLSCEQNLNHDAMYWYRQDPGQGLRLIYYSQIVNDFQKGDIAEGYSVSREKKESFPLTVTSAQKNPTAFYLCASSSPRDRGHGYTFGSGTRLTVV.

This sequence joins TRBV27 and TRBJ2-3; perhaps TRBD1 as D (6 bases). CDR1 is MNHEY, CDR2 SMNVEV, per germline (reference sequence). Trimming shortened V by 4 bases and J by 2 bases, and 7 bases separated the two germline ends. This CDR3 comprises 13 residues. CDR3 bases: TGTGCCAGCAGTTGGACAGACACAGATACGCAGTATTTT. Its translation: CASSWTDTDTQYF.

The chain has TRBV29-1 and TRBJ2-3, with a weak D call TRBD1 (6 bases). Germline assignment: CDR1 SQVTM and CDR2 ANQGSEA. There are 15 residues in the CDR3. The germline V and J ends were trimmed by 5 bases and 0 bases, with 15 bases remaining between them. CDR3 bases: TGCAGCGTTTATCAGGGGTCACCTAGCACAGATACGCAGTATTTT. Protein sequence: CSVYQGSPSTDTQYF.

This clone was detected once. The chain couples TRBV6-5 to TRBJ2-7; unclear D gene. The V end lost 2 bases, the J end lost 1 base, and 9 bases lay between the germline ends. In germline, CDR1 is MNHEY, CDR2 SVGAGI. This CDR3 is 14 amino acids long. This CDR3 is CASSYRGRSYEQYF. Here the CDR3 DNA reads TGTGCCAGCAGTTACCGCGGACGGTCCTACGAGCAGTACTTC.

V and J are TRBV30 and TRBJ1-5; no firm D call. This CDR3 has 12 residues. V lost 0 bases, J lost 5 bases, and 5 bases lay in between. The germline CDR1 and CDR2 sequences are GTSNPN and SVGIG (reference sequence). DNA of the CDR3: TGTGCCTGGAGTGTAGGAGATCAGCCCCAGCATTTT. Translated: CAWSVGDQPQHF.

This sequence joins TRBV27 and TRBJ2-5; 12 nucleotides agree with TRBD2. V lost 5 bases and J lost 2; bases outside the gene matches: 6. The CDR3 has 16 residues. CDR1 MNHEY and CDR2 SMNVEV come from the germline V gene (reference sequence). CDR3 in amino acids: CASSGLAGYFQETQYF. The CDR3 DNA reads TGTGCCAGCAGTGGACTAGCGGGGTACTTTCAAGAGACCCAGTACTTC.

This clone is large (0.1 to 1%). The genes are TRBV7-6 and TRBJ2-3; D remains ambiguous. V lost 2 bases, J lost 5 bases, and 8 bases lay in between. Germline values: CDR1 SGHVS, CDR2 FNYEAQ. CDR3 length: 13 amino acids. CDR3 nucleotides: TGTGCCAGCAGCTTATTAATGCAAGATACGCAGTATTTT. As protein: CASSLLMQDTQYF.

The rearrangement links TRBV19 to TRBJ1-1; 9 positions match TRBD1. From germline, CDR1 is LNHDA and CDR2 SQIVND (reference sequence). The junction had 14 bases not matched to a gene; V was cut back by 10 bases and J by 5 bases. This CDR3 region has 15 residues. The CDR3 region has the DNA TGTGCCACTGAACCGGGACAGGGTGTGTGGACTGAAGCTTTCTTT. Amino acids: CATEPGQGVWTEAFF.

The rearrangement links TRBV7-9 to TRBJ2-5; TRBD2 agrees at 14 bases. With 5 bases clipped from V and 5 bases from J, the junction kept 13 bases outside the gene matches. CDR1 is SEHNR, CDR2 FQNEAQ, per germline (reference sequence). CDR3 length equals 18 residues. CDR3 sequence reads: CASSPWTSGGQSKETQYF. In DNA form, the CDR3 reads TGTGCCAGCAGCCCCTGGACTAGCGGGGGGCAGAGTAAGGAGACCCAGTACTTC.

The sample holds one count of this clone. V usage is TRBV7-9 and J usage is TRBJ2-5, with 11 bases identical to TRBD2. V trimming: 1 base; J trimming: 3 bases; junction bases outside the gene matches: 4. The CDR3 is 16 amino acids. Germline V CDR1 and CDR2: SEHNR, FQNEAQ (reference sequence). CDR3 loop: CASSLGLAGGKETQYF. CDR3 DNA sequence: TGTGCCAGCAGCTTAGGTCTAGCGGGGGGTAAAGAGACCCAGTACTTC.

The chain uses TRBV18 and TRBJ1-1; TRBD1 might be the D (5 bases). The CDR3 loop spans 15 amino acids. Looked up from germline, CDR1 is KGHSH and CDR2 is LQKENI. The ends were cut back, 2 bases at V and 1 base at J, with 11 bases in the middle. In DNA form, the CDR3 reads TGTGCCAGCTCACCAGGAGCCGGGGGGAACACTGAAGCTTTCTTT. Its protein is CASSPGAGGNTEAFF.

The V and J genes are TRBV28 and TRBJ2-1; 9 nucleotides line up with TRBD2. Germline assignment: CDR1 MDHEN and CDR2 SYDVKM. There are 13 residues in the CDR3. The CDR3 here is CASLGTSSNEQFF. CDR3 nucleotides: TGTGCTTCTCTCGGGACTAGCTCGAATGAGCAGTTCTTC.

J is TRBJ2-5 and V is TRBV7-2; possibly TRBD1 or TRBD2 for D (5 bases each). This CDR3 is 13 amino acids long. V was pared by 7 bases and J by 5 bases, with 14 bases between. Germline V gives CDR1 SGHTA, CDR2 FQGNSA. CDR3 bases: TGTGCCAGCACCGGGACCAGAGACGAGACCCAGTACTTC. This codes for CASTGTRDETQYF. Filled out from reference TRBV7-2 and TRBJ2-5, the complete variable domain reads GAGVSQSPSNKVTEKGKDVELRCDPISGHTALYWYRQSLGQGLEFLIYFQGNSAPDKSGLPSDRFSAERTGGSVSTLTIQRTQQEDSAVYLCASTGTRDETQYFGPGTRLLVL.

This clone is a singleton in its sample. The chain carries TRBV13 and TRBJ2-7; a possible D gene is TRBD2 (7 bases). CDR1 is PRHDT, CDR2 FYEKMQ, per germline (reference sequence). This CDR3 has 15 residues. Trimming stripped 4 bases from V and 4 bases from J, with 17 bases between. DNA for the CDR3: TGTGCCAGCAGCTGGAAAGGGGGGGTCGGGTACGAGCAGTACTTC. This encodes CASSWKGGVGYEQYF. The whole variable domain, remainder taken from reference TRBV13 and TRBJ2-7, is AAGVIQSPRHLIKEKRETATLKCYPIPRHDTVYWYQQGPGQDPQFLISFYEKMQSDKGSIPDRFSAQQFSDYHSELNMSSLELGDSALYFCASSWKGGVGYEQYFGPGTRLTVT.

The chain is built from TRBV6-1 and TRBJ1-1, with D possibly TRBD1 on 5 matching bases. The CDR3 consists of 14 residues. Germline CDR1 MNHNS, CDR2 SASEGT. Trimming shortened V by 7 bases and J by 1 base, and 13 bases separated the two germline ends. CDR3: CASNTGPGNTEAFF. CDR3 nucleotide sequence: TGTGCCAGCAATACGGGACCCGGGAACACTGAAGCTTTCTTT.

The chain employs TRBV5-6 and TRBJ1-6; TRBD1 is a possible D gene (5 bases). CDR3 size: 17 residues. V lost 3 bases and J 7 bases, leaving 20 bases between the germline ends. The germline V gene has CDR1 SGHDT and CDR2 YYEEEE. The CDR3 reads CASSSTRYQGSNSPLHF. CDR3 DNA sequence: TGTGCCAGCAGCTCAACCCGATATCAGGGTTCGAATTCACCCCTCCACTTT.

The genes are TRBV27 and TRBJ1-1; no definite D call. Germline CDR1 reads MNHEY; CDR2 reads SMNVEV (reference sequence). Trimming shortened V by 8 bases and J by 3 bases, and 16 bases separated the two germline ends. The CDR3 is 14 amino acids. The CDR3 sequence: CASSKRAPDTEAFF. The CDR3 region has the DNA TGTGCCAGCTCTAAGCGGGCGCCGGACACTGAAGCTTTCTTT.

CDR3 sequence (DNA): TGTGCCAGCAGCTTTGGCCACAGGGCCGGCTATGGCTACACCTTC. It specifies CASSFGHRAGYGYTF. The chain links TRBV5-6 to TRBJ1-2; maybe TRBD1 (6 bases). The germline V and J ends were trimmed by 2 bases and 4 bases, with 15 bases remaining between them. The CDR3 length is 15 residues. Germline V gene sequence: CDR1 SGHDT, CDR2 YYEEEE.